The 2 T cell receptor beta chains presented below share a single source sample, sequenced in a study of radiation and T cells in renal cell carcinoma. The table came from immunoSEQ multiplex PCR; TCRdb's copy has only in-frame clones and leaves some out. This table holds roughly 150,000 clones, 87% found once. Noted time point: blood 2 weeks post-SBRT. Documented treatment: 15 Gy SBRT to primary tumor, nephrectomy 4 weeks later. The sequences come from blood, collected from a patient whose treatment included radiotherapy and nephrectomy. The receptors shown here come from a woman aged 45-60 years with renal cell carcinoma.

CDR3 in amino acids: CASSQRLVSTDTQYF. DNA for the CDR3: TGTGCCAGCAGCCAAAGACTCGTGAGCACAGATACGCAGTATTTT. The genes are TRBV5-6 and TRBJ2-3; D remains ambiguous. V lost 4 bases, J lost 0 bases, and 12 bases lay in between. CDR3 size: 15 residues. Germline CDR1 is SGHDT and CDR2 is YYEEEE.

The J gene is TRBJ1-2, the V gene TRBV6-5; D ambiguous. CDR1 is MNHEY and CDR2 is SVGAGI in the germline V gene. The length of the CDR3 is 16 residues. With 0 bases removed from V and 4 bases from J, the gap between germline ends came to 15 bases. CDR3 DNA sequence: TGTGCCAGCAGTTACTCGAGTACCTCCCCGGGCTATGGCTACACCTTC. Translating it yields CASSYSSTSPGYGYTF.